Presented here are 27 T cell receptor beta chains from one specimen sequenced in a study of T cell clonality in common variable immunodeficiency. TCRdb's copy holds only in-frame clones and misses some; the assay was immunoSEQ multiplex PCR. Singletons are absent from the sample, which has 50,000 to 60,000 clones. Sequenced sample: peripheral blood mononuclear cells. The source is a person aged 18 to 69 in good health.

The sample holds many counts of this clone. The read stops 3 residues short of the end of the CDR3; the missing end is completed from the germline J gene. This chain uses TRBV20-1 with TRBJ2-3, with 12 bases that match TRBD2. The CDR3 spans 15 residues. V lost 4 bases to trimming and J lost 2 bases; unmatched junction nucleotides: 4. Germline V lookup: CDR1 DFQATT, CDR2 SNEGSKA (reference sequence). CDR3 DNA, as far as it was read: TGCAGTGCTATGGGGACTAGCGGGTACACAGATACG. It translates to CSAMGTSGYTDT. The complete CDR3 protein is CSAMGTSGYTDTQYF.

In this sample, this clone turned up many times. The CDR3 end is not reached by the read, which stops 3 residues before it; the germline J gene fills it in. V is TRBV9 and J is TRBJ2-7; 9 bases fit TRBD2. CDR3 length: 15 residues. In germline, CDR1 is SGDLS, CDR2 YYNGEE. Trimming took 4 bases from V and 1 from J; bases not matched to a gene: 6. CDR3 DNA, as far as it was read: TGTGCCAGCAGCCAGTTAGCGGGAGAGTCCTACGAG. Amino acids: CASSQLAGESYE. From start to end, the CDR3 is CASSQLAGESYEQYF.

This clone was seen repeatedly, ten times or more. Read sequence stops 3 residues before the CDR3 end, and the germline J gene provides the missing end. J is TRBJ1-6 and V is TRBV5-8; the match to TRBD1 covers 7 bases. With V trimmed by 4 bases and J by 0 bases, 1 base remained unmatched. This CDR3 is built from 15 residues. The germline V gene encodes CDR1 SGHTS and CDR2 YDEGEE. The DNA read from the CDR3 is TGTGCCAGCAGCGACAGGGTCTCCTATAATTCACCC. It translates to CASSDRVSYNSP. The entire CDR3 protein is CASSDRVSYNSPLHF.

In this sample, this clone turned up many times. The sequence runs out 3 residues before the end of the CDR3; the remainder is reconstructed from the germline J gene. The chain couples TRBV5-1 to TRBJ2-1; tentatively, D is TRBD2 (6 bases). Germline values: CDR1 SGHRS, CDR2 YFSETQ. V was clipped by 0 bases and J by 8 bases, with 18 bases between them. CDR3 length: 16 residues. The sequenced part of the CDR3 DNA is TGCGCCAGCAGCTTGGGATTGTTAGCGGCCAGGGATGAG. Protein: CASSLGLLAARDE. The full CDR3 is CASSLGLLAARDEQFF.

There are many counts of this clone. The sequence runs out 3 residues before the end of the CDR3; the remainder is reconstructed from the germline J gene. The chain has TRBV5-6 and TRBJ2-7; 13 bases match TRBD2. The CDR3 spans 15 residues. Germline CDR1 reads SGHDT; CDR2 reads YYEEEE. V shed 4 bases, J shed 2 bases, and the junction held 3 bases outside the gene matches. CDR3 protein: CASSPGLAGAYEQYF. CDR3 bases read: TGTGCCAGCAGCCCCGGACTAGCGGGAGCCTACGAG.

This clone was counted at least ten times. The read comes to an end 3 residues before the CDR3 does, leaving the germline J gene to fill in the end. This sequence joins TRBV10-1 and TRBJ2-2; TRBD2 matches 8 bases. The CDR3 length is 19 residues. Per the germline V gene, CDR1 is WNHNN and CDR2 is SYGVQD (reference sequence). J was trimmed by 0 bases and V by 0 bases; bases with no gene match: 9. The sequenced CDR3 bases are TGCGCCAGCAGTGAGTCTTGGTTAGCGGGGATCGCGAACACCGGGGAG. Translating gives CASSESWLAGIANTGE. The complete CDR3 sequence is CASSESWLAGIANTGELFF.

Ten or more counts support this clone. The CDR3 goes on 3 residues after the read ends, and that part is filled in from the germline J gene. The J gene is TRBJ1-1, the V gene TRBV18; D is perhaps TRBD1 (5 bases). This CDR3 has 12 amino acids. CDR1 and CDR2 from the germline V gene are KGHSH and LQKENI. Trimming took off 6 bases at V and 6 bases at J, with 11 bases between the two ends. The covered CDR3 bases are TGTGCCAGCTCCCAGGGAGTCGCTGAA. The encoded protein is CASSQGVAE. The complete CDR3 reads CASSQGVAEAFF.

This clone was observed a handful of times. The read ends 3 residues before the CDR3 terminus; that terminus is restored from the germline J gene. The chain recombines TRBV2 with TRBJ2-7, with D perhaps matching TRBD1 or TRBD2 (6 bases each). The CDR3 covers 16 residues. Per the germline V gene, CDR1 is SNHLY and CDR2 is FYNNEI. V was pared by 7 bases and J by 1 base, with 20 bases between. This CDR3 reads CASIPRGGGPSYEQYF. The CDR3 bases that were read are TGTGCCAGCATCCCCCGAGGGGGAGGTCCTTCCTACGAG.

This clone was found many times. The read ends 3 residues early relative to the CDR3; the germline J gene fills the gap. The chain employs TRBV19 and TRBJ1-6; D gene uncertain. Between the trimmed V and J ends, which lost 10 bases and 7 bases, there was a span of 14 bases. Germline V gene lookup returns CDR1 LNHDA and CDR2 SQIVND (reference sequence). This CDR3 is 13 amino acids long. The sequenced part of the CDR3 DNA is TGTGCCACCAACCGGGGAGGGAATTCACCC. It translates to CATNRGGNSP. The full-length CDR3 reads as CATNRGGNSPLHF.

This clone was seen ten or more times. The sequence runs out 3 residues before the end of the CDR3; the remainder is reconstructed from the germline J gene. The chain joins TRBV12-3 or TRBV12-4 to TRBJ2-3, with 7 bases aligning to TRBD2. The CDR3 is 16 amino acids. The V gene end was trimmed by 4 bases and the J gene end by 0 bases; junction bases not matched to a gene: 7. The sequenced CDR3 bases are TGTGCCAGCAGTTCCCCTTGGGGGGGAAGCACAGATACG. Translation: CASSSPWGGSTDT. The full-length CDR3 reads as CASSSPWGGSTDTQYF.

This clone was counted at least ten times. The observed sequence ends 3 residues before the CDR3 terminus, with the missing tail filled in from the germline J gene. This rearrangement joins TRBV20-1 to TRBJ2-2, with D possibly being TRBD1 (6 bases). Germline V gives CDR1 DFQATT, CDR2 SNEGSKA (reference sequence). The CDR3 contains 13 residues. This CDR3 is CSARADRNSPLFF. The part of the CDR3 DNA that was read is TGCAGTGCTAGGGCGGACAGAAATTCACCG.

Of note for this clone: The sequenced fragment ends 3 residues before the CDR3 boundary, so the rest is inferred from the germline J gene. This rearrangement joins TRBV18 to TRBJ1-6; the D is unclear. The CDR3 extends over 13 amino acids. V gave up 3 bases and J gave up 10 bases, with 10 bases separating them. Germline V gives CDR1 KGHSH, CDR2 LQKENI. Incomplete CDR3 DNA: TGTGCCAGCTCACCTCCAAACCTATCACCC. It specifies CASSPPNLSP. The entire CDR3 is CASSPPNLSPLHF.

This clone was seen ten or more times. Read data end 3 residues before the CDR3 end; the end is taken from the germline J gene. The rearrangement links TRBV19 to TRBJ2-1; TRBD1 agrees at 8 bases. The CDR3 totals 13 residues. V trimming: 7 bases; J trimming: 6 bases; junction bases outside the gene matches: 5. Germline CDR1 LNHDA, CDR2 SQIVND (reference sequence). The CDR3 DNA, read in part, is TGTGCCAGTACCCAGGACAGGGTCAATGAG. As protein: CASTQDRVNE. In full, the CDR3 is CASTQDRVNEQFF.

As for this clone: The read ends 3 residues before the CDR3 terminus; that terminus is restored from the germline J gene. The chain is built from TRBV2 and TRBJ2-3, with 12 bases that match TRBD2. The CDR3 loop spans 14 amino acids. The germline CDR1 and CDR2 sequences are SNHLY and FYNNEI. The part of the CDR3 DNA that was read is TGTGCCAGCAACCCTAGCGGGAGGGCGGAGACG. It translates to CASNPSGRAET. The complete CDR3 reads CASNPSGRAETQYF.

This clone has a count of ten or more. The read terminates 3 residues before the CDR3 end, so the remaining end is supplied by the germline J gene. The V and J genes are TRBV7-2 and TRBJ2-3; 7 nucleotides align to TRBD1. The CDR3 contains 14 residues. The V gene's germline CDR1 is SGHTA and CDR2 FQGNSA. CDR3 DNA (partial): TGTGCCAGCAGCACCTGGGACAGTCAAGAGACG. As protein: CASSTWDSQET. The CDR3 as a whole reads CASSTWDSQETQYF.

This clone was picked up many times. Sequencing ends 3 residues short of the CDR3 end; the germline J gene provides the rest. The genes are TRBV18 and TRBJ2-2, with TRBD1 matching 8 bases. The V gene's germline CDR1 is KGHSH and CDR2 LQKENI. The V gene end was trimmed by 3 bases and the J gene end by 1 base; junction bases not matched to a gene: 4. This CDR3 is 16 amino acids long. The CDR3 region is CASSPTGTGNTGELFF. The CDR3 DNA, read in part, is TGTGCCAGCTCACCCACCGGGACAGGGAACACCGGGGAG.

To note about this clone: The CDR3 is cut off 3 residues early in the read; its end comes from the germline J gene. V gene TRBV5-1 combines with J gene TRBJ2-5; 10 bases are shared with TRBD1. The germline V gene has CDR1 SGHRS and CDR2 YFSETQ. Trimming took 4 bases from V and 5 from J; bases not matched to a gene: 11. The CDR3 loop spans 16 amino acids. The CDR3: CASSHSRDRGGETQYF. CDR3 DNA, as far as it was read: TGCGCCAGCAGCCACTCCCGGGACAGGGGTGGGGAGACC.

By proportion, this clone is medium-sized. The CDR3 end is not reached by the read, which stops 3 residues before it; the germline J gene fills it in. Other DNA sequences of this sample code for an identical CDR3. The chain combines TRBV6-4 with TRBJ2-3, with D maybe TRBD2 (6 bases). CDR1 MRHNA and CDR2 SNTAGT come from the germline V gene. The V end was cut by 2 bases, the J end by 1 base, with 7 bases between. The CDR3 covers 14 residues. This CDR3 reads CASSDGGGTDTQYF. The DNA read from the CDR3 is TGTGCCAGCAGTGACGGCGGGGGCACAGATACG.

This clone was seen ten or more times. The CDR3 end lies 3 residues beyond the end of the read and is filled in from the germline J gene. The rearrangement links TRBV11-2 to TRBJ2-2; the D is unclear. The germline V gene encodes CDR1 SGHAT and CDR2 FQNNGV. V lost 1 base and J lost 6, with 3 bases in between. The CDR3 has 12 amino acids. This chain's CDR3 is CASSLAAGELFF. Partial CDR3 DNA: TGTGCCAGCAGCTTAGCCGCCGGGGAG. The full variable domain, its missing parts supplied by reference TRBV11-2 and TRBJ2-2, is EAGVAQSPRYKIIEKRQSVAFWCNPISGHATLYWYQQILGQGPKLLIQFQNNGVVDDSQLPKDRFSAERLKGVDSTLKIQPAKLEDSAVYLCASSLAAGELFFGEGSRLTVL.

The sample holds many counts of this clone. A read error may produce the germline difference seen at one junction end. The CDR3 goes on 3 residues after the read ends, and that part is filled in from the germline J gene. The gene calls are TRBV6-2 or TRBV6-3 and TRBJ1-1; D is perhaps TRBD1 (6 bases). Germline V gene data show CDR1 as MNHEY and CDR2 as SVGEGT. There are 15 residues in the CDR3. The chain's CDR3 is CASSYYPGDDTEAFF. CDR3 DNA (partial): TGTGCCAGCAGCTACTACCCAGGGGATGACACTGAA.

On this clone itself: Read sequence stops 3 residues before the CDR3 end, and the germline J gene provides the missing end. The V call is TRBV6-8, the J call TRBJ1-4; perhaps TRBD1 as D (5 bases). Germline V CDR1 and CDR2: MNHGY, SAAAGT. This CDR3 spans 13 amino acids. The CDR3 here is CASKNSGANVLFF. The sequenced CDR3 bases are TGTGCCAGCAAAAACTCTGGGGCCAACGTA.

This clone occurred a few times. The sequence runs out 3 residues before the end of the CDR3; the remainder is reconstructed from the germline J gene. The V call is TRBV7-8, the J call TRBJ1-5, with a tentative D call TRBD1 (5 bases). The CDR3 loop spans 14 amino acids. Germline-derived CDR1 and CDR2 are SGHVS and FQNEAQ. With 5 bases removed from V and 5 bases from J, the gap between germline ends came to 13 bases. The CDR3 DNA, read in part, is TGTGCCAGCAGCCTGGACAAGTTCTATCAGCCC. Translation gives CASSLDKFYQP. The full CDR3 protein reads CASSLDKFYQPQHF.

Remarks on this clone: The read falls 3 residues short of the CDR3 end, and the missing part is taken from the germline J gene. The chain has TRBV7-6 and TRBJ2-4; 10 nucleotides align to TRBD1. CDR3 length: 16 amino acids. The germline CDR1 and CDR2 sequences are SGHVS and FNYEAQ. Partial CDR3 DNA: TGTGCCAGCAGCTTAGGCGGGACAGGGGAGCTCTATGGT. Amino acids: CASSLGGTGELYG. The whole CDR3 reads CASSLGGTGELYGQYF.

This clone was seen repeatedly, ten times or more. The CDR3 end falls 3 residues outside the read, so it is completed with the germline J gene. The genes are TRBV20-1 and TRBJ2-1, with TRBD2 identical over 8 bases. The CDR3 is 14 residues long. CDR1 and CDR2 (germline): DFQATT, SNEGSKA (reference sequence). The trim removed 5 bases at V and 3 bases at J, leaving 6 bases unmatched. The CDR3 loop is CSALLADYYNEQFF. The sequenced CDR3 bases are TGCAGTGCTTTACTAGCGGACTACTACAATGAG.

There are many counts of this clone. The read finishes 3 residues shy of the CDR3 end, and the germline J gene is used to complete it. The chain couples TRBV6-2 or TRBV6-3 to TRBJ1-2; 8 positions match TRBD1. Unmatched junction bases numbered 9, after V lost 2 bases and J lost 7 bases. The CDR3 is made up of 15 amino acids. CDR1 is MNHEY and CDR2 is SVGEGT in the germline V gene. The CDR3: CASSYLDRASVGYTF. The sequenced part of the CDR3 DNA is TGTGCCAGCAGTTACCTGGACAGGGCATCGGTTGGC.

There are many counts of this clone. The sequenced CDR3 bases are TGTGCCATCCTCACGTCAGGGTCTTATGGC. It encodes CAILTSGSYG. The full CDR3 sequence reads CAILTSGSYGYTF. The rearrangement joins TRBV5-4 to TRBJ1-2; TRBD1 might be the D (5 bases). The CDR3 end is not reached by the read, which stops 3 residues before it; the germline J gene fills it in. This CDR3 spans 13 amino acids. With 9 bases removed from V and 5 bases from J, the gap between germline ends came to 17 bases. CDR1 is SGHNT, CDR2 YYREEE, per germline (reference sequence). Variable domain in full (rest from reference TRBV5-4 and TRBJ1-2): ETGVTQSPTHLIKTRGQQVTLRCSSQSGHNTVSWYQQALGQGPQFIFQYYREEENGRGNFPPRFSGLQFPNYSSELNVNALELDDSALYLCAILTSGSYGYTFGSGTRLTVV.

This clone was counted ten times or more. CDR3 region: CASSRTSGDYGNEQFF. CDR3 DNA, as far as it was read: TGTGCCAGCAGTCGGACTAGCGGGGATTATGGCAATGAG. This chain connects TRBV6-2 or TRBV6-3 to TRBJ2-1; 12 bases map to TRBD2. From the germline J gene comes the end of the CDR3, since the read stops 3 residues before it. CDR3 length: 16 amino acids. V lost 5 bases, J lost 6 bases, and 8 bases stayed unmatched. Germline V gene sequence: CDR1 MNHEY, CDR2 SVGEGT.